The present TCR beta chain was sequenced within a study of OX40 agonist ivuxolimab in advanced cancers. In the study overall: Ivuxolimab was a fully human IgG2 agonistic monoclonal antibody targeting the costimulatory receptor OX40 (CD134). Intravenous ivuxolimab was administered to patients every 2 weeks at six dose levels: 0.01, 0.1, 0.3, 1.5, 3 and 10 mg/kg. Of the 50 to 55 patients in dose escalation, about 20 had hepatocellular carcinoma, roughly 15 had melanoma, 9 had renal cell carcinoma and 9 had head and neck cancer. In the dose-escalation cohort, approximately 83% of patients were male, and the mean age was around 65 years with a range of about 20 to 79. Prior anti-PD-1, anti-PD-L1 or anti-CTLA-4 therapy was permitted, and checkpoint inhibitors had been received by 30% to 40% of dose-escalation patients. Three dose-escalation patients achieved partial responses, one with hepatocellular carcinoma and two with cutaneous melanoma. Peripheral TCRbeta sequencing aimed to test whether ivuxolimab altered TCR sequence diversity and caused clonal T-cell expansion. The paper covers the monotherapy dose-escalation part of the phase I ivuxolimab trial, which included N of about 50 patients.

Concerning this clone: The specificity of this receptor is unknown. Within one base of it there is no much larger clone, and no base qualities were kept.

Patients with autoimmune disease history or receiving systemic immunosuppression were excluded from the trial. Peripheral blood for TCR sequencing was drawn from every dose cohort at baseline, at cycle 4 day 1 and at cycle 7 day 1. The samples were taken from a phase I, first-in-human, multicenter, open-label dose-escalation trial of ivuxolimab. The trial enrolled adults with locally advanced or metastatic head and neck squamous cell, hepatocellular, melanoma or renal cell carcinoma. CD4+ and CD8+ T cells were sorted separately from peripheral blood before TCR sequencing. Paper-wide results and their limitations: On average, CD8+ T cells showed more expanded clones than CD4+ T cells after ivuxolimab. Which antigens the clonally expanded peripheral T cells were specific for was not determined. In the 0.1-3.0 mg/kg groups, partial responders had among the lowest normalized peripheral clonal expansion, particularly in CD8+ T cells. Low levels of normalized T-cell clonal expansion were also seen in some patients who did not respond. At doses of 0.1 to 3.0 mg/kg, clonal expansion of both CD4+ and CD8+ blood T cells was observed from baseline to week 6.

Genomic DNA was extracted from sorted cells for sequencing of the TCRbeta CDR3 region. The immunoSEQ Assay was used for sequencing of TCRbeta CDR3 regions. The immuneACCESS repertoire file appears here via TCRdb, limited to in-frame rearrangements. These files lack a portion of the clones; in checked studies, under half of the deficit traces to unresolved V genes, and the cause of the others is not known. Counted in this sample were approximately 84,000 clones; roughly nine tenths of them appeared once. Jointly, the top ten make up about 0.2% of the sample. Counted from cysteine to phenylalanine, this CDR3 has 13 amino acids. Kept here is only the CDR3 DNA, which spans 39 bases and is read in frame from base 1. According to the germline V gene (reference sequence), CDR1 reads GTSNPN and CDR2 reads SVGIG. Trimming leaves V shorter by 4 bases and J shorter by 4 bases, with the junction holding 6 bases beyond the gene matches.

The chain was built from TRBV30 and TRBJ1-1, and 7 bases in between align with TRBD1. This TCR was recovered from an adult with an advanced solid tumor such as melanoma, head and neck, liver or kidney cancer. Sequenced material: CD4+ or CD8+ T cells sorted from blood, taken in a trial of the OX40 agonist ivuxolimab. The DNA sequence follows: TGTGCCTGGACGAGGCAGGGGGGCACTGAAGCTTTCTTT. The translation is CAWTRQGGTEAFF.